The subject of this entry is one TCR beta chain. Its matching antigen is unknown. This CDR3 spans 14 amino acids. In germline, CDR1 is SNHLY, CDR2 FYNNEI. Trimming removed 4 bases at V and 2 bases at J, with 11 bases between. Random hexamers were used to reverse transcribe an amount of roughly 0.5 to 1 ug RNA. Multiplex PCR with immunoSEQ amplified the TCR beta CDR3 across 54 Vbeta and 13 Jbeta. In TCRdb, the immunoSEQ multiplex PCR reads were re-called with MiXCR into one record per CDR3 protein. This table holds fewer than 250,000 distinct CDR3 sequences, about 94% found once. The record originates from a study of CD8 T cells in Susac syndrome. Blood CD8+ and CD4+ T cells underwent high-throughput TCR beta sequencing. Notes on the study in general: The authors acknowledged that their TCR sequencing and HLA analysis involved a relatively small number of individuals.

The chain uses TRBV2 and TRBJ1-2; D is possibly TRBD1 (5 bases). The origin of this receptor is a human donor with multiple sclerosis. Sequenced input: CD8+ T cells from PBMCs. The DNA of the CDR3 is TGTGCCAGCAGTGGAGGGGTGACGAACTATGGCTACACCTTC. It translates to CASSGGVTNYGYTF.